Detailed here is one T cell receptor beta chain. Its antigen is currently unknown. These data come from a study of cytotoxic CD8 clonotypes in ibrutinib-treated CLL. Study overall: The cohort had around 11 relapsed/refractory and some 14 treatment-naive patients, 17 to 18 IGHV unmutated. Study conclusions and caveats: Clonality rose at ibrutinib response, held steady in sustained remission, and fell toward baseline at progression. Stable or contracted on treatment, public clonotypes were also uncommon. Collection times varied between progressing and sustained-remission patients.

V was pared by 6 bases and J by 10 bases, with 12 bases of the junction left unmatched. The CDR3 is 14 residues long. Germline V lookup: CDR1 SQVTM, CDR2 ANQGSEA. TCRdb's copy holds only in-frame clones and misses some; the assay was immunoSEQ multiplex PCR. In the table there are 250,000 or so clones, around 70% of which are singletons. Sample: PBMCs, taken after 24 months of ibrutinib treatment. This receptor was taken from a human donor with chronic lymphocytic leukemia. This chain joins TRBV29-1 and TRBJ1-1; TRBD1 matches at 12 bases. For the CDR3, the DNA is TGCAGCGTCAAAGCCGGGACAGGGGGCGGGGGAGCTTTCTTT. Protein: CSVKAGTGGGGAFF.